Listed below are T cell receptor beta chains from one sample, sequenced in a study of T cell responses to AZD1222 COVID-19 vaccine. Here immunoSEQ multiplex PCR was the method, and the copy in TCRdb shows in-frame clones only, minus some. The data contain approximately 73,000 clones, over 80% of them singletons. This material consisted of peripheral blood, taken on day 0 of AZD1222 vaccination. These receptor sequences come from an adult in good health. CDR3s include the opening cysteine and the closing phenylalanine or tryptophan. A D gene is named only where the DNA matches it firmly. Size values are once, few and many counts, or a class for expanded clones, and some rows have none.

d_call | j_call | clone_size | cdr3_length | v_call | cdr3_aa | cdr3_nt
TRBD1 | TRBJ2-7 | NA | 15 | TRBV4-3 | CASSQEWQGAREQYF | TGCGCCAGCAGCCAAGAATGGCAGGGGGCGCGGGAGCAGTACTTC
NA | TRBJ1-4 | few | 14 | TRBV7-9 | CASSTHRDVEKLFF | TGTGCCAGCAGCACTCACAGGGACGTCGAAAAACTGTTTTTT
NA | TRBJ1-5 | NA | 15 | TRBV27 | CASSFDGVSNQPQHF | TGTGCCAGCAGTTTCGACGGGGTTAGCAATCAGCCCCAGCATTTT
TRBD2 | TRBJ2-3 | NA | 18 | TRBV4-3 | CASSQEIKRGGLTDTQYF | TGCGCCAGCAGCCAAGAAATCAAACGGGGGGGCCTGACAGATACGCAGTATTTT
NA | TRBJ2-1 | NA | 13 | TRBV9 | CASSVGADDEQFF | TGTGCCAGCAGCGTAGGAGCGGACGATGAGCAGTTCTTC
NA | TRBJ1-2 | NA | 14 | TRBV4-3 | CASSQDWGEDGYTF | TGCGCCAGCAGCCAAGATTGGGGGGAAGATGGCTACACCTTC
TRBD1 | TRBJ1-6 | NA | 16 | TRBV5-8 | CASAFLPGQLGSPLHF | TGTGCCAGCGCCTTCCTTCCGGGACAGTTAGGTTCACCCCTCCACTTT
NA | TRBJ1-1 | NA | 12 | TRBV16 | CASSLGNTEAFF | TGTGCCAGCAGCCTGGGGAACACTGAAGCTTTCTTT
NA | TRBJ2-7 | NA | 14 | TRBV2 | CASSAALLVGEQYF | TGTGCCAGCAGTGCGGCCTTACTCGTCGGGGAGCAGTACTTC
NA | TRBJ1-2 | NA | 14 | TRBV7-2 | CASSSAGGTHGYTF | TGTGCCAGCAGCTCCGCCGGGGGTACCCATGGCTACACCTTC
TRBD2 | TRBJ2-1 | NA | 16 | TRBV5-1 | CASSPRGSGRASEQFF | TGCGCCAGCAGCCCCAGGGGGAGCGGGAGGGCCAGTGAGCAGTTCTTC
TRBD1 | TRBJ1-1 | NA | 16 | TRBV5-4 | CASSPTARQGGTEAFF | TGTGCCAGCAGCCCGACAGCGAGACAGGGAGGGACTGAAGCTTTCTTT
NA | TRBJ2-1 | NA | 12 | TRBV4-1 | CASSQAGNEQFF | TGCGCCAGCAGCCAAGCAGGGAATGAGCAGTTCTTC
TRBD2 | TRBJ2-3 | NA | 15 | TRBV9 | CASSYGTISTDTQYF | TGTGCCAGCAGCTACGGGACTATAAGCACAGATACGCAGTATTTT
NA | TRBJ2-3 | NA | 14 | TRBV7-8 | CASSPRGSTDTQYF | TGTGCCAGCAGCCCGCGGGGCAGCACAGATACGCAGTATTTT
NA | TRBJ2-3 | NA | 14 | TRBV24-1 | CATSDLSDTDTQYF | TGTGCCACCAGTGATTTGTCGGACACAGATACGCAGTATTTT
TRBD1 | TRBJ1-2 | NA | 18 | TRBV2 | CASSLGQGARRLNYGYTF | TGTGCCAGCAGCCTCGGACAGGGGGCGAGACGACTTAACTATGGCTACACCTTC
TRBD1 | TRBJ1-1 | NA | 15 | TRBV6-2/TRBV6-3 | CASSYGRGGNTEAFF | TGTGCCAGCAGTTACGGGCGAGGGGGCAACACTGAAGCTTTCTTT
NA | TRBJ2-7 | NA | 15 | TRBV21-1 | CASSKRPGTGYEQYF | TGTGCCAGCAGCAAACGGCCAGGGACAGGCTACGAGCAGTACTTC
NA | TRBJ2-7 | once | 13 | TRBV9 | CASSADDPYEQYF | TGTGCCAGCAGCGCCGACGACCCCTACGAGCAGTACTTC
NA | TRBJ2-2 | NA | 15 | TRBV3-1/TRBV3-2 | CASSHLKGDTGELFF | TGTGCCAGCAGCCACCTGAAGGGGGACACCGGGGAGCTGTTTTTT
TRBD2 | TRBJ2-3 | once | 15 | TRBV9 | CASSTGTSASDTQYF | TGTGCCAGCAGCACCGGGACTAGCGCATCAGATACGCAGTATTTT
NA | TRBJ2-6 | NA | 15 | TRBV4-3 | CASSQGGSGANVLTF | TGCGCCAGCAGCCAAGGAGGGTCAGGGGCCAACGTCCTGACTTTC
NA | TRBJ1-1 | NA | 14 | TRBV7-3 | CASSLAEGRMRAFF | TGTGCCAGCAGCTTAGCGGAGGGTCGGATGAGAGCTTTCTTT
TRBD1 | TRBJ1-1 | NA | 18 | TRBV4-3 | CASSQETPGTGGNTEAFF | TGCGCCAGCAGCCAAGAGACGCCCGGGACAGGGGGCAACACTGAAGCTTTCTTT
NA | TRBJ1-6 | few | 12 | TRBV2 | CASSESGSPLHF | TGTGCCAGCAGTGAGTCAGGTTCACCCCTCCACTTT
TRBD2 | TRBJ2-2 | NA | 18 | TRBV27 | CASSFLRATSGVSGELFF | TGTGCCAGCAGTTTTCTCCGAGCGACTAGCGGGGTATCAGGGGAGCTGTTTTTT
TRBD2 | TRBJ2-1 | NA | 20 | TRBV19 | CASSTAGLAGEGSLYNEQFF | TGTGCCAGTAGTACGGCGGGACTAGCGGGAGAAGGTTCCCTCTACAATGAGCAGTTCTTC
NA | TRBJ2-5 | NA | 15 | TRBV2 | CASSEAEGAQRTQYF | TGTGCCAGCAGTGAAGCAGAGGGTGCCCAAAGGACCCAGTACTTC
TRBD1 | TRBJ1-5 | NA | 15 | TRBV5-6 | CASSMGTVPNQPQHF | TGTGCCAGCAGCATGGGGACAGTCCCAAATCAGCCCCAGCATTTT
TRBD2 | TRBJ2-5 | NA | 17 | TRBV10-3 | CAISESRTSAYQETQYF | TGTGCCATCAGTGAGTCCAGGACTAGCGCATACCAAGAGACCCAGTACTTC
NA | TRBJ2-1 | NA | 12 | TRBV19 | CASQLGGNEQFF | TGTGCCAGTCAGCTGGGGGGCAATGAGCAGTTCTTC
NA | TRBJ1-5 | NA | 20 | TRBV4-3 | CASSHSRGCEVPVRNQPQHF | TGCGCCAGCAGCCACTCAAGGGGGTGCGAGGTGCCGGTACGCAATCAGCCCCAGCATTTT
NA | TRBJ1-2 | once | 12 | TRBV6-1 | CASSEWSYGYTF | TGTGCCAGCAGTGAATGGTCCTATGGCTACACCTTC
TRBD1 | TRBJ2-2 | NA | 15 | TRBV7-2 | CASANEGAGTGELFF | TGTGCCAGCGCGAACGAGGGGGCGGGCACCGGGGAGCTGTTTTTT
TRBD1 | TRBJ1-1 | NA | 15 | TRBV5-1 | CASGGTGGRDTEAFF | TGCGCCAGCGGCGGGACAGGGGGGAGGGACACTGAAGCTTTCTTT
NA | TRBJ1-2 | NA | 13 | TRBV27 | CASSFGGNYGYTF | TGTGCCAGCAGTTTCGGAGGGAACTATGGCTACACCTTC
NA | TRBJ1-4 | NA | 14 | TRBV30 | CAWSVQGGYEKLFF | TGTGCCTGGAGTGTACAAGGGGGGTACGAAAAACTGTTTTTT
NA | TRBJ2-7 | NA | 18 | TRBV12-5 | CASAGDYNNLGGRYEQYF | TGTGCTAGTGCGGGCGATTATAACAACTTGGGGGGCAGGTACGAGCAGTACTTC
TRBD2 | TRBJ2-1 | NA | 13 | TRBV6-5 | CASSSSGLNEQFF | TGTGCCAGCAGCAGTAGCGGGCTCAATGAGCAGTTCTTC
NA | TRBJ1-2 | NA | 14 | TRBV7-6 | CASSLGSSNYGYTF | TGTGCCAGCAGCTTAGGCAGCTCTAACTATGGCTACACCTTC
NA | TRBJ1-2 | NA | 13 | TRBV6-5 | CASSYSSRVGYTF | TGTGCCAGCAGTTACTCGAGCAGGGTGGGCTACACCTTC
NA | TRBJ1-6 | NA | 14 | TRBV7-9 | CASSLDSPNSPLHF | TGTGCCAGCAGCTTAGATAGTCCTAATTCACCCCTCCACTTT
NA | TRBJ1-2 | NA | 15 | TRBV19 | CASSITTSQGYGYTF | TGTGCCAGTAGTATCACGACCTCACAAGGGTATGGCTACACCTTC
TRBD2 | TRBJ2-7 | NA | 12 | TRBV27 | CASSFGAGRAYF | TGTGCCAGCAGTTTTGGAGCGGGGAGGGCGTACTTC
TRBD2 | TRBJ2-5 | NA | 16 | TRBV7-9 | CASSLAGLAGEETQYF | TGTGCCAGCAGCTTAGCGGGACTAGCGGGAGAAGAGACCCAGTACTTC